The 20 T cell receptor beta chains presented below share a single source sample, sequenced in a study of T cells in Graves' hyperthyroidism and ophthalmopathy. Amplification targeted TCR beta CDR3 regions from RNA transcripts. A first-round RT-PCR of the TCR CDR3 used the HTBI primer set. TCRdb reprocessed the multiplex PCR reads via MiXCR and lists one record per CDR3 protein. The sample shows approximately 430,000 distinct CDR3 sequences, roughly 14% of them seen only once. The sequencing input was blood. Source of these receptors: a man younger than 35 with Graves' ophthalmopathy.

This clonotype was detected only a few times. The rearrangement uses TRBV5-1 and TRBJ1-3; TRBD1 is a possible D gene (5 bases). With 3 bases removed from V and 0 bases from J, the gap between germline ends came to 13 bases. CDR3 length: 16 amino acids. Germline V gives CDR1 SGHRS, CDR2 YFSETQ. The CDR3 spells CASSSQGRSSGNTIYF. DNA for the CDR3: TGCGCCAGCAGCTCGCAGGGACGGAGCTCTGGAAACACCATATATTTT.

The chain carries TRBV12-3 or TRBV12-4 and TRBJ1-3; D uncertain. The V end lost 7 bases, the J end lost 0 bases, and 10 bases lay between the germline ends. The CDR3 is 14 amino acids. The CDR3: CASIREGSGNTIYF. The CDR3 DNA sequence: TGTGCCAGCATACGGGAGGGCTCTGGAAACACCATATATTTT.

CDR3 nucleotide sequence: TGCAGCGTTGAGGGGGTGACTGAAGCTTTCTTT. It is translated as CSVEGVTEAFF. The chain recombines TRBV29-1 with TRBJ1-1; TRBD1 might be the D (5 bases). The CDR3 is 11 amino acids. Looked up from germline, CDR1 is SQVTM and CDR2 is ANQGSEA. Trimming pared 3 bases from V and 5 bases from J, leaving 7 bases between.

This clonotype has only a few counts. This sequence joins TRBV6-1 and TRBJ2-2; 10 bases are a match to TRBD1. Germline CDR1 MNHNS, CDR2 SASEGT. V gave up 9 bases and J gave up 5 bases; unmatched junction bases: 6. The CDR3 is 14 residues long. CDR3 DNA sequence: TGTGCCAGTAAGGGACAGGGGTGGACCGGGGAGCTGTTTTTT. Encoded protein: CASKGQGWTGELFF.

The table lists this clonotype with many counts. V and J are TRBV3-1 and TRBJ2-7; 7 bases match TRBD1. With 4 bases clipped from V and 2 bases from J, the junction kept 8 bases outside the gene matches. The CDR3 extends over 15 amino acids. Germline lookup yields CDR1 LGHDT and CDR2 YNNKEL (reference sequence). The CDR3 protein is CASSRGTVTTYEQYF. The CDR3, as DNA: TGTGCCAGCAGCCGAGGGACAGTGACAACCTACGAGCAGTACTTC.

This clonotype was picked up many times. The rearrangement uses TRBV7-3 and TRBJ2-1; 11 bases map to TRBD1. The CDR3 is made up of 16 amino acids. With 5 bases clipped from V and 3 bases from J, the junction kept 6 bases outside the gene matches. The V gene's germline CDR1 is SGHTA and CDR2 FQGTGA. CDR3 coding DNA: TGTGCCAGCAGCCCAAGGACAGGGGGCCTCTACAATGAGCAGTTCTTC. Residues: CASSPRTGGLYNEQFF.

The genes are TRBV5-1 and TRBJ2-3; TRBD2 matches 11 bases. This CDR3 region has 18 residues. Germline V gene data show CDR1 as SGHRS and CDR2 as YFSETQ. The junction had 11 bases not matched to a gene; V was cut back by 4 bases and J by 1 base. In DNA form, the CDR3 reads TGCGCCAGCAGCGCGGGGCCGGGACTAGCGGAGGGCACAGATACGCAGTATTTT. Encoded protein: CASSAGPGLAEGTDTQYF.

This clonotype appeared a few times. This chain links TRBV19 with TRBJ2-1; the D gene is possibly TRBD1 (6 bases). CDR1 and CDR2 (germline): LNHDA, SQIVND (reference sequence). The CDR3 loop spans 14 amino acids. The V end lost 3 bases, the J end lost 13 bases, and 19 bases lay between the germline ends. The CDR3 reads CASSMGAVGVNQFF. DNA of the CDR3: TGTGCCAGTAGTATGGGGGCAGTGGGGGTGAACCAGTTCTTC.

To note about this clonotype: This may be a read error, as it is one base from a much larger clone. The rearrangement uses TRBV18 and TRBJ2-1; a possible D gene is TRBD2 (6 bases). TRBJ2-7 matches the DNA end more closely, so the J call is doubtful. Germline values: CDR1 KGHSH, CDR2 LQKENI. This CDR3 has 16 amino acids. DNA of the CDR3: TGTGCCAGCTCACCAAGGGTGGCGGGAACCTACAATGAGCAGTACTTC. This translates into CASSPRVAGTYNEQYF.

In this sample, this clonotype turned up many times. This rearrangement joins TRBV18 to TRBJ1-6; D is ambiguous. CDR1 is KGHSH and CDR2 is LQKENI in the germline V gene. The CDR3 contains 14 residues. V lost 3 bases and J lost 8, with 11 bases in between. CDR3: CASSPRRTDSPLHF. The CDR3 DNA sequence: TGTGCCAGCTCACCCCGGAGGACGGATTCACCCCTCCACTTT.

There are a few counts of this clonotype. V and J are TRBV9 and TRBJ1-1; D ambiguous. The CDR3 is made up of 14 amino acids. From germline, CDR1 is SGDLS and CDR2 YYNGEE. V gave up 3 bases and J gave up 10 bases, with 19 bases separating them. In DNA form, the CDR3 reads TGTGCCAGCAGCGAGCAGGTGGGAGTATCAGCAGCTTTCTTT. This encodes CASSEQVGVSAAFF.

This clonotype was seen repeatedly, ten times or more. The V and J genes are TRBV12-3 or TRBV12-4 and TRBJ1-2; D unclear. This CDR3 spans 13 amino acids. Trimming cost V 7 bases and J 2 bases, with 11 bases left between them. Here the CDR3 reads CASTLNANYGYTF. The CDR3 DNA reads as TGTGCCAGCACCCTAAATGCAAACTATGGCTACACCTTC.

This clonotype has a count of ten or more. V usage is TRBV5-1 and J usage is TRBJ2-3; D perhaps matches TRBD1 (6 bases). CDR3 length: 15 residues. With 0 bases removed from V and 4 bases from J, the gap between germline ends came to 12 bases. Germline V gene lookup returns CDR1 SGHRS and CDR2 YFSETQ. CDR3 in DNA: TGCGCCAGCAGCTTGGTTAGGGGGATCCCAGATACGCAGTATTTT. Residues: CASSLVRGIPDTQYF.

This clonotype was counted many times. The chain has TRBV7-2 and TRBJ1-1, with D uncertain. This CDR3 has 15 residues. Trimming stripped 1 base from V and 0 bases from J, with 9 bases between. Germline lookup yields CDR1 SGHTA and CDR2 FQGNSA. CDR3 in DNA: TGTGCCAGCAGCTTAGGCGGGAACGTGAACACTGAAGCTTTCTTT. This encodes CASSLGGNVNTEAFF.

The chain links TRBV9 to TRBJ2-2, with 8 positions matching TRBD2. With 4 bases clipped from V and 6 bases from J, the junction kept 11 bases outside the gene matches. The CDR3 length is 16 residues. CDR1 is SGDLS and CDR2 is YYNGEE in the germline V gene. The CDR3: CASSQITGTRSGELFF. The CDR3 nucleotides are TGTGCCAGCAGCCAAATCACAGGGACTAGATCCGGGGAGCTGTTTTTT.

CDR3 amino acids: CASRTGTVDEKLFF. CDR3 DNA: TGTGCCAGCAGAACCGGGACAGTGGACGAAAAACTGTTTTTT. The J gene is TRBJ1-4, the V gene TRBV6-2 or TRBV6-3; 7 positions match TRBD1. The V and J ends lost 6 bases and 8 bases, in that order; junction bases with no gene match: 9. CDR3 length: 14 residues. The germline V gene has CDR1 MNHEY and CDR2 SVGEGT.

In this sample, this clonotype turned up many times. The rearrangement uses TRBV7-9 and TRBJ2-1; D is ambiguous. The germline CDR1 and CDR2 sequences are SEHNR and FQNEAQ (reference sequence). There are 13 residues in the CDR3. The germline V and J ends were trimmed by 2 bases and 8 bases, with 10 bases remaining between them. The CDR3 region is CASSLTGPYEQFF. The CDR3 bases are TGTGCCAGCAGCTTAACGGGTCCGTATGAGCAGTTCTTC.

This clonotype has a count of ten or more. The chain carries TRBV5-4 and TRBJ1-1; 8 nucleotides align to TRBD1. The CDR3 is 14 residues long. CDR1 is SGHNT and CDR2 is YYREEE in the germline V gene (reference sequence). Trimming removed 5 bases from V and 3 bases from J; junction bases left unmatched: 6. The CDR3: CASRFNRGYTEAFF. DNA of the CDR3: TGTGCCAGCAGGTTCAACAGGGGGTACACTGAAGCTTTCTTT.

V and J are TRBV4-1 and TRBJ2-7; 7 nucleotides agree with TRBD2. Trimming cost V 8 bases and J 7 bases; bases outside gene matches: 14. This CDR3 contains 14 residues. Germline lookup yields CDR1 MGHRA and CDR2 YSYEKL. The CDR3, as DNA: TGCGCCAGCTCAACCTTCAGGGAGGGTTATGAGCAGTACTTC. As protein: CASSTFREGYEQYF.

This clonotype was seen at least ten times. CDR3 sequence (DNA): TGTGCCAGCAGCCGGGACAGGGACATTCAGTACTTC. Its protein is CASSRDRDIQYF. The chain has TRBV11-2 and TRBJ2-4, with 9 bases that match TRBD1. The CDR3 covers 12 residues. With V trimmed by 5 bases and J by 8 bases, 1 base remained unmatched. Germline V gene sequence: CDR1 SGHAT, CDR2 FQNNGV.